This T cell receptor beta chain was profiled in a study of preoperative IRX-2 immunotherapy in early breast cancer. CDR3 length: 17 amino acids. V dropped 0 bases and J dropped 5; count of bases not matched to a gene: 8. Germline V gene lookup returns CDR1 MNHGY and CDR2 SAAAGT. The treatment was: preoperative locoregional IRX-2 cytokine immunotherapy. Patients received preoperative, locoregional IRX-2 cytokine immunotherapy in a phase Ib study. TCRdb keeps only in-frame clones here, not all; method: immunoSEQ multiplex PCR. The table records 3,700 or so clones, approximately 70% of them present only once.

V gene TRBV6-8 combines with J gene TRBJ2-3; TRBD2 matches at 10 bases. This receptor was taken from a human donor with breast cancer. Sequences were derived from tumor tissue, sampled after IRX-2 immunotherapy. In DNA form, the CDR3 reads TGTGCCAGCAGTTACTCTCCTAGCGGGAGTAAGCAAGATACGCAGTATTTT. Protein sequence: CASSYSPSGSKQDTQYF.